The count of the clone carrying this TCR beta chain is one. Authors' processing steps: Quantification of nucleated cells was approximated via reference gene primer amplification. The assay was immunoSEQ multiplex PCR, and TCRdb's table has in-frame clones only and misses some. V and J calls and clone size are as listed in that table; D and trimming were resolved from the DNA. The table lists about 180,000 clones, 88% of them singletons. There are 12 residues in the CDR3. Germline V lookup: CDR1 LGHDT, CDR2 YNNKEL (reference sequence). Trimming stripped 4 bases from V and 5 bases from J, with 7 bases between. The source of the sample is a study of blood T cell repertoires in COVID-19. Across the study: Specimens from acute and convalescent COVID-19 originated in the United States, Italy and Spain. Sources were T cells, B-cell-depleted T cells, or PBMCs; the material itself was cDNA or gDNA.

Sequenced: peripheral blood. This TCR derives from a woman aged 25 to 45 with acute or convalescent COVID-19. The rearrangement links TRBV3-1 (or the pseudogene TRBV3-2) to TRBJ2-3; possible D gene TRBD1, 5 bases. This chain's CDR3 is CASSRTLDTQYF. DNA of the CDR3: TGTGCCAGCAGCCGGACATTAGATACGCAGTATTTT.